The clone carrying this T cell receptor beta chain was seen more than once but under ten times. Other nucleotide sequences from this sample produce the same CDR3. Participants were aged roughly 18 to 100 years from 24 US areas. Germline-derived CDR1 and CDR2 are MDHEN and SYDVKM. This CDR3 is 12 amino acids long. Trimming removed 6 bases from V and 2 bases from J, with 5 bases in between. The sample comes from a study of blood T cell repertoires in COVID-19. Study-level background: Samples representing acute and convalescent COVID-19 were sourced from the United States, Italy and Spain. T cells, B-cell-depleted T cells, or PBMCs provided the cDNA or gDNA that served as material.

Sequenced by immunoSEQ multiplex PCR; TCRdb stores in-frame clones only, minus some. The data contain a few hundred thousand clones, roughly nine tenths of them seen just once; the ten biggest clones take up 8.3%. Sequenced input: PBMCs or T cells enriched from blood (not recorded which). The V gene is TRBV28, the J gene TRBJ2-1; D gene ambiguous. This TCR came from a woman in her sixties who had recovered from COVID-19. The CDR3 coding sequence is TGTGCCAGCAGCCTAGCCTACAATGAGCAGTTCTTC. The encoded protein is CASSLAYNEQFF.